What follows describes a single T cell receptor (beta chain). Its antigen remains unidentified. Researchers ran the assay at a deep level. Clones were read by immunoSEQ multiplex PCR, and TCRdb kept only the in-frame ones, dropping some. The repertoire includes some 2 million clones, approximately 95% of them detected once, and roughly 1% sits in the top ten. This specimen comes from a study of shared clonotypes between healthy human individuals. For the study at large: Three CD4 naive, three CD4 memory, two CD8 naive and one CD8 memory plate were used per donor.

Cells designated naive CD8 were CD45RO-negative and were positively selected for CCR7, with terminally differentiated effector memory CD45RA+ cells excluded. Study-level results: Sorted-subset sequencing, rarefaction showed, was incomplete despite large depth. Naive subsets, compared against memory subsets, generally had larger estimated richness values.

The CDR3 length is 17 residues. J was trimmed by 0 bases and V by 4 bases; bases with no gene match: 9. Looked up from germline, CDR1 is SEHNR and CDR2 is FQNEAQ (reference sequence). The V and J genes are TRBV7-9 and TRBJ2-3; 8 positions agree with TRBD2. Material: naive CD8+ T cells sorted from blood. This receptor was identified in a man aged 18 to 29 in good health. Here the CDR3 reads CASSSPWRGVSTDTQYF. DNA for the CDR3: TGTGCCAGCAGCTCCCCATGGCGGGGGGTGAGCACAGATACGCAGTATTTT.